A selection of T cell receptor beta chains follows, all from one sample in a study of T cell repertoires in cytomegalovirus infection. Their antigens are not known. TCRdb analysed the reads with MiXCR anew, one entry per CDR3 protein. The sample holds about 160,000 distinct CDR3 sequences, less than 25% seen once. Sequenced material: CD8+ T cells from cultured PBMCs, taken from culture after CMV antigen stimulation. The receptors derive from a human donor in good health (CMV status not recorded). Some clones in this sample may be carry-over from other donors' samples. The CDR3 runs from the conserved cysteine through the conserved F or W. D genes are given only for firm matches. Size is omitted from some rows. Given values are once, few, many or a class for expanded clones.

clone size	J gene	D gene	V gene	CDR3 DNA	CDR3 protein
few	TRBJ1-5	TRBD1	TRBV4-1	TGCGCCAGCAGCCACCCTAAGGGACAGGAGGGGAGCAATCAGCCCCAGCATTTT	CASSHPKGQEGSNQPQHF
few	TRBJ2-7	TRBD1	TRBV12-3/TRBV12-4	TGTGCCAGCAGTTTTACAGGGGGGTCGGACGAGCAGTACTTC	CASSFTGGSDEQYF
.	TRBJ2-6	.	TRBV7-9	TGTGCCAGCATCGACTCGGCAGGGGGAGGGTCTGGGGCCAACGTCCTGACTTTC	CASIDSAGGGSGANVLTF
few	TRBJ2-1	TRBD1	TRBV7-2	TGTGCCAGCACCTTACCAGGGGGACAGGGCTACAATGAGCAGTTCTTC	CASTLPGGQGYNEQFF
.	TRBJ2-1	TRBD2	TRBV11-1	TGTGCCAGCAGACCTCCGGGAGGGGGCTCCTACAATGAGCAGTTCTTC	CASRPPGGGSYNEQFF
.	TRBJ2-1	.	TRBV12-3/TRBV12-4	TGTGCCAGCACCAGAATGGAACATCATGACAATGAGCAGTTCTTC	CASTRMEHHDNEQFF
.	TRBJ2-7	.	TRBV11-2	TGTGCCAGCAGCTTGATCCCGGTTGACTACGAGCAGTACTTC	CASSLIPVDYEQYF
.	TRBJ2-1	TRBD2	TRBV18	TGTGCCAGCTCACCATTTTGGCCTAGCGGGGTCTATGAGCAGTTCTTC	CASSPFWPSGVYEQFF
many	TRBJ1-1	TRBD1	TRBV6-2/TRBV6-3	TGTGCCAGCAGCCCCCACAGGGGCACTGAAGCTTTCTTT	CASSPHRGTEAFF
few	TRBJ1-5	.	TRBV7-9	TGTGCCAGCAGACGTACAGGCATCAATCAGCCCCAGCATTTT	CASRRTGINQPQHF
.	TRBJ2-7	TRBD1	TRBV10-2	TGCGCCAGCAGTGAGCCCAGCCCCGGGACAGGGCTTCACGAGCAGTACTTC	CASSEPSPGTGLHEQYF
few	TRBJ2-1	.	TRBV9	TGTGCCAGCAGCGTAGCTATCCAGGGGAACTACAATGAGCAGTTCTTC	CASSVAIQGNYNEQFF
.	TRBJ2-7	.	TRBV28	TGTGCCAGCGTTAGGGGTAGGGGGAGGTACGAGCAGTACTTC	CASVRGRGRYEQYF
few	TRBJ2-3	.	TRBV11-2	TGTGCCAGCAGCCTAAGGTTAGATACGCAGTATTTT	CASSLRLDTQYF
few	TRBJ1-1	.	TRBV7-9	TGTGCCAGCAGGGACCCGGTCCATGTGAACACTGAAGCTTTCTTT	CASRDPVHVNTEAFF
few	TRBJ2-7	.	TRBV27	TGTGCCAGCAGTTCCCTAGGGGTAGACTTCTCCTACGAGCAGTACTTC	CASSSLGVDFSYEQYF
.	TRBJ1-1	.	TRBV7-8	TGTGCCAGCAGCTCGGGAGACAGATACACTGAAGCTTTCTTT	CASSSGDRYTEAFF
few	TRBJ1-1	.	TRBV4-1	TGCGCCAGCAGCCAAGTTGATTTGAGGGGGTCTGAAGCTTTCTTT	CASSQVDLRGSEAFF
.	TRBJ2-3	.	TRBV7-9	TGTGCCAGCAGACTATCAGGGGTCCGCACAGATACGCAGTATTTT	CASRLSGVRTDTQYF
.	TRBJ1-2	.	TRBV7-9	TGTGCCAGCAGCCCAAATCGCGAGCGGCAGGTTGGCTATGGCTACACCTTC	CASSPNRERQVGYGYTF
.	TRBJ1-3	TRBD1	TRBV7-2	TGTGCCAGCAGACCGGGACAGGGGAAAGGACGCTCTGGAAACACCATATATTTT	CASRPGQGKGRSGNTIYF
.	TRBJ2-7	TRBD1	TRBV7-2	TGTGCCAGCAGCCTCCGGGACAGGGGTTACAACGAGCAGTACTTC	CASSLRDRGYNEQYF
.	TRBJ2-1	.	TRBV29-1	TGCAGCGTTGAGAAAAGTCGTGAGCAGTTCTTC	CSVEKSREQFF
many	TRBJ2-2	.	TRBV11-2	TGTGCCAGCAGCCCCCAGGAGAGCCTGTCCGGGGAGCTGTTTTTT	CASSPQESLSGELFF
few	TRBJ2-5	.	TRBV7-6	TGTGCCAGCAGCTTAAATCTAGCCCCGCGGGAGACCCAGTACTTC	CASSLNLAPRETQYF
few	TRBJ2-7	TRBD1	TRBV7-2	TGTGCCAGCAGCGTCCTTTTGGGACAGGTATCCTACGAGCAGTACTTC	CASSVLLGQVSYEQYF
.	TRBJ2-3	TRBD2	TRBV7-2	TGTGCCAGCAGCTTAGGGTGGGGTAGCGGGGGGGGCACAGATACGCAGTATTTT	CASSLGWGSGGGTDTQYF
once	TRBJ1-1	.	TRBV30	TGTGCTTCGTACACCGGGGCGTCTGAAGCTTTCTTT	CASYTGASEAFF
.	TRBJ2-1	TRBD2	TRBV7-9	TGTGCCAGCAGCATGGCCGCTCCTGCGGGGGGGCGGTATGAGCAGTTCTTC	CASSMAAPAGGRYEQFF
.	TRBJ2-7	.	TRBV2	TGTGCCAGCAGTGACGGGGTCCCTGGCGGGGGCACCTACGAGCAGTACTTC	CASSDGVPGGGTYEQYF
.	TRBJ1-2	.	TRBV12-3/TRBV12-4	TGTGCCAGCAGTAGTTGGTTAGGCTATGGCTACACCTTC	CASSSWLGYGYTF
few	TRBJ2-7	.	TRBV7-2	TGTGCCAGCAGCTCTTGGGGGGGGCCCTCCTACGAGCAGTACTTC	CASSSWGGPSYEQYF